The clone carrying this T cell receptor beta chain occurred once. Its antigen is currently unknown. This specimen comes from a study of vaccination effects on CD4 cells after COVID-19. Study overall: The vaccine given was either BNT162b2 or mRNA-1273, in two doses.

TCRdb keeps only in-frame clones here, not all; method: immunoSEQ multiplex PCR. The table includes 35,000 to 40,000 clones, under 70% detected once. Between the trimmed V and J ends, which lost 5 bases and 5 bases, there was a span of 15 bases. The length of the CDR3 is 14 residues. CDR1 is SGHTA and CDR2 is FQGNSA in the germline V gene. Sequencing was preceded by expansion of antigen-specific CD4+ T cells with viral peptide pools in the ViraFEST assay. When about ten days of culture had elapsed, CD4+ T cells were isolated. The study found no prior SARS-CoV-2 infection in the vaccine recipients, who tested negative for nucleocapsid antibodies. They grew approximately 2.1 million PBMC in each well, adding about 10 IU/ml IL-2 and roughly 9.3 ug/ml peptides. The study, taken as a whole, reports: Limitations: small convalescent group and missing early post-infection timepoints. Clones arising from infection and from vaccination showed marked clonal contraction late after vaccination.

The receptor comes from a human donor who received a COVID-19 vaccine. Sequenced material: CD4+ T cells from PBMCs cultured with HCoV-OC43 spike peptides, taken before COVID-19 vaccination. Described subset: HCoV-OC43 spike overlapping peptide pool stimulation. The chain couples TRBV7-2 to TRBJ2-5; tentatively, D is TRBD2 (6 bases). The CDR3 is CASSPYGSPETQYF. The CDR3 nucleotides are TGTGCCAGCAGCCCATACGGGAGTCCCGAGACCCAGTACTTC.